This TCR beta chain was sequenced for a study of T cells after yellow fever vaccination. Using its own MiXCR run on the 5' RACE reads, TCRdb lists one record per CDR3 protein. Of 250,000 to 400,000 distinct CDR3 sequences detected, approximately 4% appear once; the ten largest clones hold about 22%. V was shortened by 3 bases and J by 6 bases, with 9 bases between the two germline ends. Germline V gene data show CDR1 as LNHDA and CDR2 as SQIVND (reference sequence). The CDR3 has 13 amino acids. The rearrangement links TRBV19 to TRBJ1-5; no clear D gene. This sample comprised PBMCs, obtained 5 days after the yellow fever booster vaccination. The receptor's source is a man aged 18 to 29 who received the YFV17D yellow fever vaccine. CDR3 coding DNA: TGTGCCAGTAGTATGGGTATGGCTCAGCCCCAGCATTTT. It is translated as CASSMGMAQPQHF.